What follows is one T cell receptor beta chain and its context. The treatment was: some 20 received Ad26.COV2.S at low or high dose, single or two shots; a few received placebo; per-sample allocation not given. Sampling happened 63 days after the first vaccine or placebo injection. The CDR3 consists of 15 residues. The germline V gene has CDR1 KGHSH and CDR2 LQKENI. V lost 0 bases to trimming and J lost 4 bases, with 12 bases between them. This record belongs to a study of Ad26.COV2.S vaccination and SARS-CoV-2 variants. Method: immunoSEQ multiplex PCR; TCRdb's copy keeps in-frame clones and lacks some. The sample carries about 460,000 clones, 70% to 90% recorded once.

This TCR was recovered from a person between 18 and 65 years old who received the Ad26.COV2.S COVID-19 vaccine or a placebo. The chain carries TRBV18 and TRBJ1-1, with D tentatively TRBD1 (6 bases). Sequencing was performed on peripheral blood, taken in a trial of Ad26.COV2.S vaccine versus placebo. The CDR3 loop reads CASSPPGRGTTEAFF. The CDR3 region has the DNA TGTGCCAGCTCACCACCGGGAAGGGGGACCACTGAAGCTTTCTTT.